What follows describes a single T cell receptor (beta chain). This record comes from a study of blood T cell repertoires in COVID-19. Only in-frame clones appear in the TCRdb table, and some are missing; sequencing was by immunoSEQ multiplex PCR. The table lists tens of thousands of clones, around 83% of them singletons. V dropped 6 bases and J dropped 2; count of bases not matched to a gene: 6. Per germline, CDR1 KGHDR and CDR2 SFDVKD. The CDR3 length is 15 residues. The gene calls are TRBV24-1 and TRBJ2-3; 8 bases align to TRBD2. The sequence came from a human donor in a cohort sampled during active COVID-19. The sample was peripheral blood. The CDR3, as DNA: TGTGCCACCAGTCCCGGACTAGCTTTCACAGATACGCAGTATTTT. This codes for CATSPGLAFTDTQYF.